The T cell receptor beta chain under discussion was sequenced for a study of regulatory T cells in long-lasting Graves disease. This clonotype was recorded many times. V lost 7 bases, J lost 4 bases, and 20 bases lay in between. The CDR3 totals 15 residues. Time point of the sample: newly diagnosed GD, antithyroid drugs for less than 3 months. Generation of the TCR library employed RNA extracted from PBMCs. EDTA tubes received approximately 10 milliliters of drawn peripheral blood. Arm-PCR with iRepertoire HTBI primers amplified the CDR3 regions for these TCR beta libraries. A single record per CDR3 protein comes from TCRdb applying MiXCR to the multiplex PCR reads. The table includes 400,000 to 450,000 distinct CDR3 sequences, more than 13% detected once. The data also belong to a second study, concerning T cells in Graves' hyperthyroidism and ophthalmopathy. From that study: Newly diagnosed patients aged 18 to 65 had hyperthyroidism of under 2 months' duration. Ophthalmopathy was model-predicted a median about 6.9 months pre-onset.

The clonotype comes from a woman aged 25 to 45 with Graves disease. The V call is TRBV12-3 or TRBV12-4, the J call TRBJ2-7, with D tentatively TRBD1 (6 bases). Sample: peripheral blood mononuclear cells (PBMCs), taken at new diagnosis, from a patient treated with antithyroid drugs. As DNA, the CDR3 is TGTGCCAGCACCTCCTTAGACAGGAGTAGTTACGAGCAGTACTTC. Amino acids: CASTSLDRSSYEQYF.